The rows below give T cell receptor beta chains drawn from one sample of a study of T cell changes during pregnancy in multiple sclerosis. Sequencing used immunoSEQ multiplex PCR; TCRdb keeps in-frame clones, though not all of them. The sample includes tens of thousands of clones, about 91% of them seen just once. Sample: peripheral blood, taken in the third trimester of pregnancy. These receptors were collected from a female donor with multiple sclerosis, enrolled in a pregnancy study. Both conserved end residues are part of each CDR3. Fields, in order: D gene, V gene, clone size, J gene, CDR3 DNA, CDR3 protein. The D gene is left open where the match is weak. A clone size is listed for some rows: how often the clone was seen (once, few, many), or a class if it is expanded.

d_gene: -; v_gene: TRBV6-5; abundance: -; j_gene: TRBJ2-7; CDR3nt: TGTGCCAGCAGTTACTCTCATAGGCAGGGGTTGGGCGAGCAGTACTTC; CDR3aa: CASSYSHRQGLGEQYF
d_gene: -; v_gene: TRBV4-2; abundance: -; j_gene: TRBJ1-1; CDR3nt: TGTGCCAGCAGCCAAGAGATCCAGGACACTGAAGCTTTCTTT; CDR3aa: CASSQEIQDTEAFF
d_gene: TRBD2; v_gene: TRBV4-3; abundance: -; j_gene: TRBJ2-3; CDR3nt: TGCGCCAGCAGCCAAGAGTGGGTAGCGGGAGGTATAAATACGCAGTATTTT; CDR3aa: CASSQEWVAGGINTQYF
d_gene: TRBD2; v_gene: TRBV7-9; abundance: -; j_gene: TRBJ2-1; CDR3nt: TGTGCCAGCAGCTTAGATCGGCTAGCGGGAGCGCATGAGCAGTTCTTC; CDR3aa: CASSLDRLAGAHEQFF
d_gene: TRBD1; v_gene: TRBV5-6; abundance: -; j_gene: TRBJ1-1; CDR3nt: TGTGCCAGCAGCTTAGGGGGACAGGGGGCGAAAACTGAAGCTTTCTTT; CDR3aa: CASSLGGQGAKTEAFF
d_gene: -; v_gene: TRBV9; abundance: -; j_gene: TRBJ2-1; CDR3nt: TGTGCCAGCAGCGTAGCGTGGGAGGCCTCCTACAATGAGCAGTTCTTC; CDR3aa: CASSVAWEASYNEQFF
d_gene: -; v_gene: TRBV28; abundance: -; j_gene: TRBJ2-6; CDR3nt: TGTGCCAGCAGTTTAATCGGGGCTGGGGCCAACGTCCTGACTTTC; CDR3aa: CASSLIGAGANVLTF
d_gene: TRBD1; v_gene: TRBV5-4; abundance: -; j_gene: TRBJ2-7; CDR3nt: TGTGCCAGCAGCTGGGACAGGTTTTACGAGCAGTACTTC; CDR3aa: CASSWDRFYEQYF
d_gene: TRBD2; v_gene: TRBV29-1; abundance: -; j_gene: TRBJ2-7; CDR3nt: TGCAGCGTTGAAGATGAGCGGGAGGAATCCTACGAGCAGTACTTC; CDR3aa: CSVEDEREESYEQYF
d_gene: -; v_gene: TRBV14; abundance: -; j_gene: TRBJ2-1; CDR3nt: TGTGCCAGCAGCCAAAGTGTCACGGTTCGGCAGTTCTTC; CDR3aa: CASSQSVTVRQFF
d_gene: TRBD1; v_gene: TRBV6-6; abundance: once; j_gene: TRBJ1-2; CDR3nt: TGTGCCAGCAGACCGGGACAGAACTATGGCTACACCTTC; CDR3aa: CASRPGQNYGYTF
d_gene: TRBD2; v_gene: TRBV7-2; abundance: -; j_gene: TRBJ2-6; CDR3nt: TGCGCCAGCAGCCAAGGGACTAGCAGCTCTGGGGCCAACGTCCTGACTTTC; CDR3aa: CASSQGTSSSGANVLTF
d_gene: -; v_gene: TRBV14; abundance: -; j_gene: TRBJ2-5; CDR3nt: TGTGCCAGCAGCCAAGATGTGCGCATGACCCAGTACTTC; CDR3aa: CASSQDVRMTQYF
d_gene: -; v_gene: TRBV28; abundance: -; j_gene: TRBJ2-7; CDR3nt: TGTGCCACCCTGGACGGGGGTTACGAGCAGTACTTC; CDR3aa: CATLDGGYEQYF
d_gene: TRBD1; v_gene: TRBV16; abundance: -; j_gene: TRBJ2-5; CDR3nt: TGTGCCAGCAGCCATGACAGGGTAGGAGAGACCCAGTACTTC; CDR3aa: CASSHDRVGETQYF
d_gene: TRBD1; v_gene: TRBV7-9; abundance: -; j_gene: TRBJ2-5; CDR3nt: TGTGCCAGCAGGCCCTCCACAGGGGGCGTGGAAGAGACCCAGTACTTC; CDR3aa: CASRPSTGGVEETQYF
d_gene: -; v_gene: TRBV6-5; abundance: -; j_gene: TRBJ2-5; CDR3nt: TGTGCCAGCAGTTCGACAGTGTTCGAGACCCAGTACTTC; CDR3aa: CASSSTVFETQYF
d_gene: TRBD1; v_gene: TRBV29-1; abundance: once; j_gene: TRBJ2-5; CDR3nt: TGCAGCGCGCGGCTTGGACAGGGGGGAGGTTTGTCCCAGTACTTC; CDR3aa: CSARLGQGGGLSQYF
d_gene: TRBD1; v_gene: TRBV4-1; abundance: -; j_gene: TRBJ2-7; CDR3nt: TGCGCCAGCAGCCAAGTTAGGGGGCCGACCTACGAGCAGTACTTC; CDR3aa: CASSQVRGPTYEQYF
d_gene: TRBD2; v_gene: TRBV9; abundance: -; j_gene: TRBJ2-1; CDR3nt: TGTGCCAGCAGCGATAGCGGGAGGCCTTACAATGAGCAGTTCTTC; CDR3aa: CASSDSGRPYNEQFF